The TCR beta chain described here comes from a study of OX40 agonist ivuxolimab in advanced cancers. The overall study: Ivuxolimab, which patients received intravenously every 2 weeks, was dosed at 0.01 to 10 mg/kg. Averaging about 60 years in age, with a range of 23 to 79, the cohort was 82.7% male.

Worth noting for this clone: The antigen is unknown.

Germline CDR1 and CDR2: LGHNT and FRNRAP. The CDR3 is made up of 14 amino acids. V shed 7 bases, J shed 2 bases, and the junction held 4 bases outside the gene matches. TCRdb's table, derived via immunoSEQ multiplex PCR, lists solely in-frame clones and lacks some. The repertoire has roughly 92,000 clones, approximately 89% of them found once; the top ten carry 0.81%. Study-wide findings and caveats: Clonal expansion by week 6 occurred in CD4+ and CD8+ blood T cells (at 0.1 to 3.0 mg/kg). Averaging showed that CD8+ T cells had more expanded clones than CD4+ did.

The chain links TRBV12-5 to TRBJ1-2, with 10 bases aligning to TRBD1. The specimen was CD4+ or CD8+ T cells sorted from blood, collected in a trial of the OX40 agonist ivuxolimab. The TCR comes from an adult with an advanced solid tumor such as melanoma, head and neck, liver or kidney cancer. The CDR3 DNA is TGTGCTAGTGCCCGGGACAGGGGCAACTATGGCTACACCTTC. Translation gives CASARDRGNYGYTF.